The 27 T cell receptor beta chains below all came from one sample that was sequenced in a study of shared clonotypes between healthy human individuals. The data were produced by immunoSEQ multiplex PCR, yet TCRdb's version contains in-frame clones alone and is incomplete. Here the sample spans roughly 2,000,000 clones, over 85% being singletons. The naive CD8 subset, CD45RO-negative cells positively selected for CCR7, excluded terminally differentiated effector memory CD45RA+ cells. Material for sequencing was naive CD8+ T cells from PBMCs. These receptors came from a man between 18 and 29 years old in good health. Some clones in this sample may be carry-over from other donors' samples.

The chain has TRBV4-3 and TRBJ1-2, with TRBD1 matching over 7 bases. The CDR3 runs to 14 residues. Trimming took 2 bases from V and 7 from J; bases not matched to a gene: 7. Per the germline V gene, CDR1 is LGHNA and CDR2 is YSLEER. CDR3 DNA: TGCGCCAGCAGCCAATCAAACAGGGGAGGTGGCTACACCTTC. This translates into CASSQSNRGGGYTF.

The CDR3: CASSPPRADSYNEQFF. The CDR3 nucleotides read TGTGCCAGCAGCCCCCCCCGAGCGGACTCCTACAATGAGCAGTTCTTC. The genes are TRBV4-2 and TRBJ2-1, with D possibly TRBD2 on 5 matching bases. The V and J ends lost 4 bases and 0 bases respectively, with 13 bases between them. The CDR3 sequence is 16 residues long. CDR1 and CDR2 from the germline V gene are LGHNA and YNFKEQ.

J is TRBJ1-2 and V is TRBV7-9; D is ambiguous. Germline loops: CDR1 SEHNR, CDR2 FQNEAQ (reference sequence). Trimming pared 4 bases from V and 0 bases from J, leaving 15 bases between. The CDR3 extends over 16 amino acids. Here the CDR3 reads CASSSLAGAPNYGYTF. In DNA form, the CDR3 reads TGTGCCAGCAGCTCCCTGGCGGGTGCCCCTAACTATGGCTACACCTTC.

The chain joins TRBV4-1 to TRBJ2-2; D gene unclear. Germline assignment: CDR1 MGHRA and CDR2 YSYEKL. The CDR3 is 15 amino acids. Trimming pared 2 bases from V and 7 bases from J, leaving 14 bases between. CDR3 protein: CASSQPQGLDGELFF. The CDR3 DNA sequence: TGCGCCAGCAGCCAACCCCAAGGGTTAGACGGGGAGCTGTTTTTT.

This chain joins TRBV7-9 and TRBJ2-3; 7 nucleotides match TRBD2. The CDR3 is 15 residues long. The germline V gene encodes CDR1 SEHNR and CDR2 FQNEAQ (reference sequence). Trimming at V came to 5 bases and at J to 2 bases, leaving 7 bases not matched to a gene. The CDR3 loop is CASSIPTSDTDTQYF. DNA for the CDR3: TGTGCCAGCAGCATCCCCACTAGCGACACAGATACGCAGTATTTT.

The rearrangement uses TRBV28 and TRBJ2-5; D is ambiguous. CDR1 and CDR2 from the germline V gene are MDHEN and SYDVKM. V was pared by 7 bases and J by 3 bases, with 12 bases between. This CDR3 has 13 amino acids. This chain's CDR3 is CASTSSLKETQYF. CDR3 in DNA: TGTGCCAGCACTTCCTCGCTCAAAGAGACCCAGTACTTC.

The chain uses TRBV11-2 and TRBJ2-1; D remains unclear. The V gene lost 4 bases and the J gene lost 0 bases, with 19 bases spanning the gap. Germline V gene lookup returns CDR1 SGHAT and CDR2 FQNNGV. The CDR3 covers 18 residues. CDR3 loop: CASSSLILTESSYNEQFF. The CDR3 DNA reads TGTGCCAGCAGCTCACTAATTCTAACTGAGAGCTCCTACAATGAGCAGTTCTTC.

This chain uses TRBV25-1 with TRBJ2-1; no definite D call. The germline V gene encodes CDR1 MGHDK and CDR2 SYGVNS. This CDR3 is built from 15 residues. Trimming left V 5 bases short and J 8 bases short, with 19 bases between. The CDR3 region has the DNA TGTGCCAGCAGTTGGACGGCCGAAGTGGTCGATGAGCAGTTCTTC. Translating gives CASSWTAEVVDEQFF.

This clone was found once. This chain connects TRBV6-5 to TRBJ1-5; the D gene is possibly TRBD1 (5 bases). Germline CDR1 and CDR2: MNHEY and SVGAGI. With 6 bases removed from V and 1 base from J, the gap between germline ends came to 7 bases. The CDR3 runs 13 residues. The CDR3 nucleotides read TGTGCCAGCAGACAGGAGAGCAATCAGCCCCAGCATTTT. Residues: CASRQESNQPQHF.

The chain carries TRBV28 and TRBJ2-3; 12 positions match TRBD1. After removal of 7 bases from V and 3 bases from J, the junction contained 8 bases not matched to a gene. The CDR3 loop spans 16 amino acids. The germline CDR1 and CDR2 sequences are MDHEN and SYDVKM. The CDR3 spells CASNIPGQGATDTQYF. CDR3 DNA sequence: TGTGCCAGCAATATTCCGGGACAGGGGGCGACAGATACGCAGTATTTT.

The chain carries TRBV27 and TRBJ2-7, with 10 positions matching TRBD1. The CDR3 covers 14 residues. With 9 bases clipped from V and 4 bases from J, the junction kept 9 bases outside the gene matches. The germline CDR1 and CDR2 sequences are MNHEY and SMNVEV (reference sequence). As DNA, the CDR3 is TGTGCCAGTTGCGAGGACAGGGGGTCGTACGAGCAGTACTTC. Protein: CASCEDRGSYEQYF.

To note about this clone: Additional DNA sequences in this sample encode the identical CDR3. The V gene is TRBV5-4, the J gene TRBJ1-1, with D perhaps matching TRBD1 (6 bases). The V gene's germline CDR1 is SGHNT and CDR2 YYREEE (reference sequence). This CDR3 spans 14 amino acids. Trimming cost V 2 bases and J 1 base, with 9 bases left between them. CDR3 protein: CASSFKGGNTEAFF. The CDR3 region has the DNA TGTGCCAGCAGCTTCAAGGGGGGGAACACTGAAGCTTTCTTT.

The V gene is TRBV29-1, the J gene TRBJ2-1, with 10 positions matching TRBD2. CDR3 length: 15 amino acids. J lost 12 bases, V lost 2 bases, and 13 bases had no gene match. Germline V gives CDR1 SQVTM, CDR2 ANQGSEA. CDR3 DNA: TGCAGCGTTGAATTAGTCGATGCTAGCGGGAGACCGCAGTTCTTC. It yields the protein CSVELVDASGRPQFF.

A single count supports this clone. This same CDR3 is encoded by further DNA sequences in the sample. The CDR3 nucleotides are TGCGCCAGCAGCCAAGATCTGGGTATCTACGAGCAGTACTTC. It encodes CASSQDLGIYEQYF. This chain joins TRBV4-1 and TRBJ2-7; D is ambiguous. The CDR3 spans 14 residues. Germline V lookup: CDR1 MGHRA, CDR2 YSYEKL. The germline V and J ends were trimmed by 0 bases and 3 bases, with 9 bases remaining between them.

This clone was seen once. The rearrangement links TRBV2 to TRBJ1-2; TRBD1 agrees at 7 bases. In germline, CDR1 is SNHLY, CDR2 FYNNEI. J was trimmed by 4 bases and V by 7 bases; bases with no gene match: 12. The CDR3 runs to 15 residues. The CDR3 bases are TGTGCCAGCACCCAGGGGAGGGGGCGCACCTATGGCTACACCTTC. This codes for CASTQGRGRTYGYTF.

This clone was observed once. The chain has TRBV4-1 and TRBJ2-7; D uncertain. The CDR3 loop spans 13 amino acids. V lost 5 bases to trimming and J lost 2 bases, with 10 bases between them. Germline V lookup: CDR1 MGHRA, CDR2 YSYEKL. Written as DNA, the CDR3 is TGCGCCAGCAGCAAGAGCACCGCCTACGAGCAGTACTTC. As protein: CASSKSTAYEQYF.

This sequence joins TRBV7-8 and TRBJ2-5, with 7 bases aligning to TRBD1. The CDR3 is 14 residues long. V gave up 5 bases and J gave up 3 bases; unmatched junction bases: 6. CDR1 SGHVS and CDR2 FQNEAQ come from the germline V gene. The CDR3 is CASSPGTVKETQYF. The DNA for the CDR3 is TGTGCCAGCAGCCCCGGGACAGTCAAAGAGACCCAGTACTTC.

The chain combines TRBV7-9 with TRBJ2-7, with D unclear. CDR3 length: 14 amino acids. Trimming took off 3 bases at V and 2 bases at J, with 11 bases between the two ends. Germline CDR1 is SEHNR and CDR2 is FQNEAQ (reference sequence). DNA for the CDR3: TGTGCCAGCAGCTTTCTGGACCCCACCTACGAGCAGTACTTC. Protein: CASSFLDPTYEQYF.

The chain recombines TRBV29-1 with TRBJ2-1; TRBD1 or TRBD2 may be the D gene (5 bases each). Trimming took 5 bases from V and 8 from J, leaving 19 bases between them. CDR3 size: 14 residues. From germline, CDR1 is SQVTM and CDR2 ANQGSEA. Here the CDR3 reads CSVSGTADRDEQFF. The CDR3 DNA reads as TGCAGCGTTTCCGGGACGGCGGATAGGGATGAGCAGTTCTTC.

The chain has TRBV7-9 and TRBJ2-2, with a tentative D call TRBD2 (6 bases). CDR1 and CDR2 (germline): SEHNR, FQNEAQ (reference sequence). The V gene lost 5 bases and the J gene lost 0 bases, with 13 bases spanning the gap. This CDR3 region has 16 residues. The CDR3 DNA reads TGTGCCAGCAGCCCCGTGGGAGGAGCGAACACCGGGGAGCTGTTTTTT. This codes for CASSPVGGANTGELFF.

In nucleotides, the CDR3 is TGTGCCAGCAGCGCTGCCGGCCGAGCCTACGAGCAGTACTTC. Translation gives CASSAAGRAYEQYF. J is TRBJ2-7 and V is TRBV9, with no clear D. The germline V gene encodes CDR1 SGDLS and CDR2 YYNGEE. There are 14 residues in the CDR3. Trimming removed 3 bases at V and 2 bases at J, with 12 bases between. The whole variable domain, remainder taken from reference TRBV9 and TRBJ2-7, is DSGVTQTPKHLITATGQRVTLRCSPRSGDLSVYWYQQSLDQGLQFLIQYYNGEERAKGNILERFSAQQFPDLHSELNLSSLELGDSALYFCASSAAGRAYEQYFGPGTRLTVT.

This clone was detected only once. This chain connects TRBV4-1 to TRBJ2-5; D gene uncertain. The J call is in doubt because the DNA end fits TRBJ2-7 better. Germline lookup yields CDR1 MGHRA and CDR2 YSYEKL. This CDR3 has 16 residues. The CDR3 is CASSQARGTLTREQYF. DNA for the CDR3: TGCGCCAGCAGCCAAGCCCGAGGTACCTTAACCCGCGAGCAGTACTTC.

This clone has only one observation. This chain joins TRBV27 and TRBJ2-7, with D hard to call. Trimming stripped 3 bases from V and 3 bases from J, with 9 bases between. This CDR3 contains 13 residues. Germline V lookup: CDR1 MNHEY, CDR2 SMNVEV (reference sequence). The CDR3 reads CASSFKVYYEQYF. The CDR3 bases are TGTGCCAGCAGTTTTAAGGTTTACTACGAGCAGTACTTC.

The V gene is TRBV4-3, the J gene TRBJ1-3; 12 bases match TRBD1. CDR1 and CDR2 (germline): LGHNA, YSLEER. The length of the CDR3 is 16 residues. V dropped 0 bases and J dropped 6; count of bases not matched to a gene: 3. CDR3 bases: TGCGCCAGCAGCCAAGATCGGGGACAGGGGGCAAACACCATATATTTT. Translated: CASSQDRGQGANTIYF.

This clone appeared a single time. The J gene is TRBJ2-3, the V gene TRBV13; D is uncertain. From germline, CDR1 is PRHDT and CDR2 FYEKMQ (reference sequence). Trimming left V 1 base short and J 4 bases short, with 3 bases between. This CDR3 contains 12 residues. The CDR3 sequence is CASSLAPDTQYF. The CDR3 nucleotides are TGTGCCAGCAGCTTAGCCCCAGATACGCAGTATTTT. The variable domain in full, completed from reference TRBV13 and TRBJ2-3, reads AAGVIQSPRHLIKEKRETATLKCYPIPRHDTVYWYQQGPGQDPQFLISFYEKMQSDKGSIPDRFSAQQFSDYHSELNMSSLELGDSALYFCASSLAPDTQYFGPGTRLTVL.

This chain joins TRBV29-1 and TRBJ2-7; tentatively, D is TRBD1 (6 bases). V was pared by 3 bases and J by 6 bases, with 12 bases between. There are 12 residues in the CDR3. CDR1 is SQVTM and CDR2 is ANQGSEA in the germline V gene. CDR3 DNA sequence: TGCAGCGTTGACGTACAGGGACGCGAGCAGTACTTC. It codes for CSVDVQGREQYF.

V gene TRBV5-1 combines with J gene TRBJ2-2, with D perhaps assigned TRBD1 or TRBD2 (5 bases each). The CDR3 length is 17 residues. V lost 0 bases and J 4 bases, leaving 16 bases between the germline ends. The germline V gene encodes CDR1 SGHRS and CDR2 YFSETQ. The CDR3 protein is CASSLEFYRGSTGELFF. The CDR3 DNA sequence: TGCGCCAGCAGCTTGGAATTTTATCGGGGCTCCACCGGGGAGCTGTTTTTT.